This T cell receptor (beta chain) was captured by sequencing in a study of blood T cells in healthy people across ages. It was with a sample-barcoded 5' primer and a J-beta primer mix that a second PCR of roughly 7 to 12 cycles was run. Each CDR3 protein gets one entry after TCRdb re-called the 5' RACE reads with MiXCR. Among 920,000 or so distinct CDR3 sequences listed, 45% were seen once. CDR3 length: 12 residues. Trimming removed 6 bases from V and 0 bases from J, with 9 bases in between. Germline assignment: CDR1 DFQATT and CDR2 SNEGSKA (reference sequence). Each donor's blood draw was 7.5 to 10 milliliters of peripheral blood. Study results and caveats: Naive T cell percentage showed a strong correlation with the diversity of TCR beta. Estimates of total diversity, which came from one million sequenced T cells, were considered to be underestimates. Older age coincided with a roughly linear decline in TCR beta diversity per million T cells.

In the case of this clonotype: Its antigen remains unidentified. A much larger clone is a single base away; this may be a read error.

Sequencing input: blood. The receptor was isolated from a woman aged 55-69 years in good health. The V and J genes are TRBV20-1 and TRBJ2-7, with a tentative D call TRBD1 (5 bases). The CDR3 region has the DNA TGCAGTGCGGCAGGGCACTCCTACGAGCAGTACTTC. This translates into CSAAGHSYEQYF.